One sample yielded the 32 T cell receptor beta chains listed below, sequenced in a study of blood T cells in healthy people across ages. It was with a sample-barcoded 5' primer and a J-beta primer mix that a second PCR of roughly 7 to 12 cycles was run. One entry per CDR3 protein, called by TCRdb with MiXCR from the 5' RACE reads. The sample lists around 1.7 million distinct CDR3 sequences; under 30% were seen once. Sample: blood. The receptors come from a woman between 25 and 40 years old in good health.

The V call is TRBV28, the J call TRBJ1-4; 7 bases are shared with TRBD1. With 10 bases clipped from V and 8 bases from J, the junction kept 10 bases outside the gene matches. The CDR3 is 13 residues long. In germline, CDR1 is MDHEN, CDR2 SYDVKM. CDR3 sequence reads: CATVQGGREKLFF. The CDR3, as DNA: TGTGCCACCGTACAAGGGGGCAGAGAAAAACTGTTTTTT.

The V and J genes are TRBV7-3 and TRBJ2-4; TRBD1 agrees at 8 bases. This CDR3 contains 13 residues. Per the germline V gene, CDR1 is SGHTA and CDR2 is FQGTGA. After removal of 5 bases from V and 6 bases from J, the junction contained 3 bases not matched to a gene. The CDR3 here is CASSAGQANIQYF. In nucleotides, the CDR3 is TGTGCCAGCAGCGCGGGACAGGCAAACATTCAGTACTTC.

This chain joins TRBV12-3 or TRBV12-4 and TRBJ1-4, with TRBD1 matching over 8 bases. CDR3 length equals 14 residues. After removal of 3 bases from V and 7 bases from J, the junction contained 4 bases not matched to a gene. CDR3 sequence reads: CASSFRTGTEKLFF. The CDR3 nucleotides are TGTGCCAGCAGTTTTCGGACAGGGACTGAAAAACTGTTTTTT.

This clonotype was seen a handful of times. The rearrangement joins TRBV7-9 to TRBJ2-2; 12 bases align to TRBD2. The CDR3 sequence is 17 residues long. V shed 6 bases and J 4 bases; nucleotides not matched to a gene: 9. Germline lookup yields CDR1 SEHNR and CDR2 FQNEAQ (reference sequence). In DNA, the CDR3 is TGTGCCAGCAGAATCCTAGCGGGAGGGCTCGGCACCGGGGAGCTGTTTTTT. Its translation: CASRILAGGLGTGELFF.

V usage is TRBV27 and J usage is TRBJ2-1; D possibly corresponds to TRBD1 (6 bases). The CDR3 is 15 residues long. Trimming took off 5 bases at V and 12 bases at J, with 23 bases between the two ends. The germline gives CDR1 MNHEY, CDR2 SMNVEV (reference sequence). Here the CDR3 DNA reads TGTGCCAGCAGTGGGAGAGGGACACCGCGCCGGGCGCAGTTCTTC. It is translated as CASSGRGTPRRAQFF.

The chain is built from TRBV14 and TRBJ2-7, with 7 nucleotides matching TRBD1. Germline CDR1 is SGHDN and CDR2 is FVKESK. This CDR3 has 16 amino acids. V shed 2 bases, J shed 8 bases, and the junction held 15 bases outside the gene matches. CDR3 sequence: CASSQFGQEVTVKQYF. CDR3 DNA sequence: TGTGCCAGCAGCCAATTCGGACAGGAGGTAACGGTCAAGCAGTACTTC.

This clonotype has a count of ten or more. The CDR3 is CASSATSGVSYNEQFF. In DNA form, the CDR3 reads TGTGCCAGCAGTGCGACTAGCGGCGTTTCCTACAATGAGCAGTTCTTC. The chain employs TRBV2 and TRBJ2-1; TRBD2 agrees at 9 bases. The V and J ends lost 4 bases and 1 base, in that order; junction bases with no gene match: 5. The germline CDR1 and CDR2 sequences are SNHLY and FYNNEI. The CDR3 contains 16 residues.

The V and J genes are TRBV7-9 and TRBJ1-5; TRBD1 matches at 7 bases. This CDR3 region has 16 residues. The germline V gene encodes CDR1 SEHNR and CDR2 FQNEAQ (reference sequence). Trimming took 5 bases from V and 3 from J; bases not matched to a gene: 10. CDR3 in amino acids: CASSLFRQGNNQPQHF. The DNA for the CDR3 is TGTGCCAGCAGCCTTTTCAGACAGGGCAACAATCAGCCCCAGCATTTT.

This clonotype was picked up a small number of times. V and J are TRBV20-1 and TRBJ1-1, with no clear D. The CDR3 loop spans 13 amino acids. V was cut by 5 bases and J by 3 bases, with 13 bases left in between. Germline loops: CDR1 DFQATT, CDR2 SNEGSKA (reference sequence). The CDR3 DNA follows: TGCAGTGCTTCCCGCGGGAGGGACACTGAAGCTTTCTTT. Translation: CSASRGRDTEAFF.

CDR3 coding DNA: TGTGCCAGCTCACGCTCCCCGGCTAGCGGGAGGCTAGATACGCAGTATTTT. Its translation is CASSRSPASGRLDTQYF. The gene calls are TRBV18 and TRBJ2-3; 11 bases are shared with TRBD2. Germline CDR1 and CDR2: KGHSH and LQKENI. This CDR3 spans 17 amino acids. Losses at the gene ends were 4 bases for V and 5 bases for J; bases not matched to a gene: 11.

This clonotype was seen more than once but under ten times. The rearrangement uses TRBV20-1 and TRBJ2-3, with D possibly TRBD2 on 6 matching bases. Trimming took off 4 bases at V and 2 bases at J, with 16 bases between the two ends. CDR3 length: 15 residues. Germline CDR1 reads DFQATT; CDR2 reads SNEGSKA (reference sequence). The CDR3 loop reads CSANLGGGATDTQYF. The CDR3 DNA reads TGCAGTGCTAACCTAGGAGGCGGGGCCACAGATACGCAGTATTTT.

This clonotype has more than one count but fewer than ten. The J gene is TRBJ1-5, the V gene TRBV29-1; D is undetermined. The CDR3 has 11 residues. CDR1 and CDR2 (germline): SQVTM, ANQGSEA. The V and J ends lost 5 bases and 3 bases respectively, with 5 bases between them. The CDR3 loop is CSVRSNQPQHF. The CDR3 DNA follows: TGCAGCGTTAGATCCAATCAGCCCCAGCATTTT.

In its sample, this clonotype was seen many times. The V gene is TRBV12-3 or TRBV12-4, the J gene TRBJ2-7; the D is unclear. V lost 6 bases to trimming and J lost 1 base, with 13 bases between them. The CDR3 contains 14 residues. The CDR3 DNA is TGTGCCAGCAGAACTACGGCCTGGTCCTACGAGCAGTACTTC. This sequence encodes CASRTTAWSYEQYF.

This clonotype was seen only a few times. The chain is built from TRBV6-1 and TRBJ2-3; D is possibly TRBD2 (6 bases). Trimming took off 0 bases at V and 11 bases at J, with 15 bases between the two ends. Germline loops: CDR1 MNHNS, CDR2 SASEGT. This CDR3 is 14 amino acids long. The CDR3 reads CASSEARVGGLQYF. The CDR3 region has the DNA TGTGCCAGCAGTGAAGCGAGGGTTGGGGGACTGCAGTATTTT.

This clonotype was seen only a few times. The chain is built from TRBV20-1 and TRBJ1-1, with TRBD1 matching 7 bases. This CDR3 is 14 amino acids long. Unmatched junction bases numbered 12, after V lost 6 bases and J lost 5 bases. CDR1 and CDR2 from the germline V gene are DFQATT and SNEGSKA (reference sequence). CDR3 bases: TGCAGTGCCAGGGGGGGGGGCCCACGGACTGAAGCTTTCTTT. Its protein product is CSARGGGPRTEAFF.

This clonotype was detected ten times or more. V and J are TRBV7-7 and TRBJ2-5; maybe TRBD2 (6 bases). The CDR3 is 12 residues long. Trimming took off 4 bases at V and 4 bases at J, with 7 bases between the two ends. Looked up from germline, CDR1 is SSHAT and CDR2 is FNYEAQ (reference sequence). The CDR3 loop reads CASSWRGETQYF. For the CDR3, the DNA is TGTGCCAGCAGCTGGCGGGGAGAGACCCAGTACTTC. The whole variable domain, remainder taken from reference TRBV7-7 and TRBJ2-5, is GAGVSQSPRYKVTKRGQDVTLRCDPISSHATLYWYQQALGQGPEFLTYFNYEAQPDKSGLPSDRFSAERPEGSISTLTIQRTEQRDSAMYRCASSWRGETQYFGPGTRLLVL.

This clonotype has at least ten counts. V is TRBV2 and J is TRBJ2-7; maybe TRBD2 (5 bases). The CDR3 totals 12 residues. V lost 6 bases and J lost 4, with 10 bases in between. Germline-derived CDR1 and CDR2 are SNHLY and FYNNEI. CDR3 loop: CASRDGGYEQYF. CDR3 bases: TGTGCCAGCAGGGACGGCGGGTACGAGCAGTACTTC.

The chain combines TRBV5-6 with TRBJ2-2, with a possible D match to TRBD2 (6 bases). V gave up 7 bases and J gave up 5 bases, with 15 bases separating them. Germline values: CDR1 SGHDT, CDR2 YYEEEE. The CDR3 runs 14 residues. The CDR3 DNA is TGTGCCAGCGGGCAACCGGGGAGGACCGGGGAGCTGTTTTTT. It specifies CASGQPGRTGELFF.

Only a few counts were recorded for this clonotype. CDR3 amino acids: CASSSRQGYSNQPQHF. CDR3 coding DNA: TGTGCCAGCAGTTCCCGACAGGGGTATAGCAATCAGCCCCAGCATTTT. V usage is TRBV6-5 and J usage is TRBJ1-5, with 8 bases aligning to TRBD1. Germline V lookup: CDR1 MNHEY, CDR2 SVGAGI. The CDR3 loop spans 16 amino acids. Trimming at V came to 4 bases and at J to 0 bases, leaving 5 bases not matched to a gene.

To note about this clonotype: Given a much more abundant clone one base away, this may be a read error. The CDR3 sequence: CTSSPLPLYRGSYEQYF. The CDR3 bases are TGTACCAGCAGCCCCCTCCCCCTCTACCGAGGATCCTACGAGCAGTACTTC. J is TRBJ2-7 and V is TRBV7-6; D uncertain. The germline V gene has CDR1 SGHVS and CDR2 FNYEAQ. CDR3 length equals 17 residues.

This clonotype appeared a few times. This rearrangement joins TRBV5-1 to TRBJ2-1; a weak D match, TRBD1 (7 bases). Germline assignment: CDR1 SGHRS and CDR2 YFSETQ. The CDR3 totals 16 residues. Trimming removed 4 bases from V and 6 bases from J, with 20 bases in between. The chain's CDR3 is CASSTGGTAPSNEQFF. CDR3 nucleotides: TGCGCCAGCAGCACCGGCGGGACAGCGCCCAGCAATGAGCAGTTCTTC. Full variable domain (missing parts from reference TRBV5-1 and TRBJ2-1): KAGVTQTPRYLIKTRGQQVTLSCSPISGHRSVSWYQQTPGQGLQFLFEYFSETQRNKGNFPGRFSGRQFSNSRSEMNVSTLELGDSALYLCASSTGGTAPSNEQFFGPGTRLTVL.

This clonotype was picked up a small number of times. This CDR3 is CASSQVPRFRGSNQPQHF. CDR3 in DNA: TGCGCCAGCAGCCAAGTCCCCCGCTTTCGAGGGAGCAATCAGCCCCAGCATTTT. The J gene is TRBJ1-5, the V gene TRBV4-1; D not resolved. Germline assignment: CDR1 MGHRA and CDR2 YSYEKL. The CDR3 contains 18 residues. Between the trimmed V and J ends, which lost 1 base and 1 base, there was a span of 17 bases.

Points on this clonotype: The junction shows a germline mismatch at one end, possibly a read error. V is TRBV5-1 and J is TRBJ2-6, with a weak D call TRBD1 (5 bases). CDR3 size: 16 residues. Germline V gene sequence: CDR1 SGHRS, CDR2 YFSETQ. CDR3: CASSLGGPSGANVRTF. CDR3 in DNA: TGCGCCAGCAGCTTGGGGGGCCCCTCTGGGGCCAACGTCCGGACTTTC.

This clonotype was observed a few times. The gene calls are TRBV7-9 and TRBJ1-4; no firm D call. V gave up 6 bases and J gave up 1 base, with 12 bases separating them. The CDR3 loop spans 15 amino acids. Germline V gene lookup returns CDR1 SEHNR and CDR2 FQNEAQ (reference sequence). CDR3 in DNA: TGTGCCAGCAGGCCTATTTTGGGAACTAATGAAAAACTGTTTTTT. It codes for CASRPILGTNEKLFF.

The chain employs TRBV5-1 and TRBJ2-3, with a possible D match to TRBD2 (6 bases). Germline assignment: CDR1 SGHRS and CDR2 YFSETQ. Trimming stripped 2 bases from V and 2 bases from J, with 12 bases between. This CDR3 has 15 residues. Here the CDR3 DNA reads TGCGCCAGCAGCTTAGGAGGGTTCGACACAGATACGCAGTATTTT. Translation: CASSLGGFDTDTQYF.

This chain connects TRBV7-2 to TRBJ2-1; 7 bases align to TRBD2. There are 14 residues in the CDR3. The V and J ends lost 4 bases and 6 bases, in that order; junction bases with no gene match: 6. Per germline, CDR1 SGHTA and CDR2 FQGNSA. CDR3 residues: CASSWTSGANEQFF. The CDR3 DNA sequence: TGTGCCAGCAGCTGGACTAGTGGCGCCAATGAGCAGTTCTTC.

This clonotype turned up a few times. The rearrangement links TRBV6-2 or TRBV6-3 to TRBJ2-7; TRBD2 might be the D (6 bases). This CDR3 region has 14 residues. Germline values: CDR1 MNHEY, CDR2 SVGEGT. Deletions cut 6 bases from V and 3 bases from J, with 15 bases between. Written as DNA, the CDR3 is TGTGCCAGCAGAACCGGGACTGCCCGCTACGAGCAGTACTTC. This encodes CASRTGTARYEQYF.

This chain links TRBV20-1 with TRBJ2-3; D ambiguous. Germline-derived CDR1 and CDR2 are DFQATT and SNEGSKA (reference sequence). Between the trimmed V and J ends, which lost 3 bases and 0 bases, there was a span of 22 bases. CDR3 length: 18 residues. The CDR3 is CSARGFGRSERSTDTQYF. CDR3 bases: TGCAGTGCTAGGGGGTTCGGCCGGAGTGAACGTAGCACAGATACGCAGTATTTT.

This clonotype was counted a few times. This chain uses TRBV12-3 or TRBV12-4 with TRBJ1-2; possible D gene TRBD1, 6 bases. V shed 7 bases and J shed 4 bases, with 16 bases lying between them. The CDR3 sequence is 14 residues long. CDR3 bases: TGTGCCAGCAATCTACAGGGAGTCTTCTATGGCTACACCTTC. Protein sequence: CASNLQGVFYGYTF.

The chain couples TRBV29-1 to TRBJ2-3; D is perhaps TRBD2 (5 bases). Germline V gives CDR1 SQVTM, CDR2 ANQGSEA. With 5 bases removed from V and 6 bases from J, the gap between germline ends came to 9 bases. The CDR3 contains 11 residues. The CDR3 spells CSVRGYDTQYF. CDR3 DNA: TGCAGCGTTCGCGGGTACGATACGCAGTATTTT.

This chain joins TRBV7-2 and TRBJ1-1, with TRBD1 as a possible D gene (5 bases). Germline CDR1 reads SGHTA; CDR2 reads FQGNSA. The CDR3 runs to 13 residues. The V and J ends lost 5 bases and 6 bases respectively, with 13 bases between them. The CDR3: CASSVQGWAEAFF. The DNA of the CDR3 is TGTGCCAGCAGCGTCCAGGGTTGGGCTGAAGCTTTCTTT.

There are a few counts of this clonotype. The rearrangement joins TRBV6-2 or TRBV6-3 to TRBJ1-5; D not certain. There are 12 residues in the CDR3. Per the germline V gene, CDR1 is MNHEY and CDR2 is SVGEGT. V was trimmed by 2 bases and J by 6 bases, leaving 5 bases between them. The CDR3 loop is CASSYTLQPQHF. CDR3 DNA: TGTGCCAGCAGTTACACGCTTCAGCCCCAGCATTTT.